The next 12 T cell receptor beta chains were all read from a single sample in a study of T cells after yellow fever vaccination. TCRdb ran MiXCR on the 5' RACE reads and lists one entry per CDR3 protein. The sample yields approximately 510,000 distinct CDR3 sequences, 20% to 25% seen once. Sequenced material: PBMCs, taken approximately 22 days after the first yellow fever vaccination. These receptors were collected from a man aged 18-30 years who received the YFV17D yellow fever vaccine.

This clonotype has just a few counts. This chain uses TRBV7-2 with TRBJ2-1; no clear D. The V and J ends lost 2 bases and 3 bases respectively, with 5 bases between them. The CDR3 spans 13 residues. In germline, CDR1 is SGHTA, CDR2 FQGNSA. CDR3 in amino acids: CASSLWVYNEQFF. The DNA for the CDR3 is TGTGCCAGCAGCTTATGGGTCTACAATGAGCAGTTCTTC.

This sequence joins TRBV12-3 or TRBV12-4 and TRBJ1-2; no clear D. There are 14 residues in the CDR3. The germline V and J ends were trimmed by 6 bases and 3 bases, with 14 bases remaining between them. CDR3 in amino acids: CASRRADRYYGYTF. CDR3 nucleotide sequence: TGTGCCAGCAGGAGGGCGGACCGATACTATGGCTACACCTTC.

V is TRBV12-3 or TRBV12-4 and J is TRBJ2-4; 11 bases map to TRBD1. The V segment lost 7 bases and the J segment 7 bases; nucleotides outside the gene matches: 6. The CDR3 totals 14 residues. The CDR3 DNA follows: TGTGCCAGCACCGAGGGACAGGGGGTCAACATTCAGTACTTC. This sequence encodes CASTEGQGVNIQYF.

J is TRBJ2-5 and V is TRBV9, with 9 bases aligning to TRBD2. In germline, CDR1 is SGDLS, CDR2 YYNGEE. J gave up 4 bases and V 4 bases, and 5 bases lay outside the gene matches. The CDR3 sequence is 14 residues long. The CDR3 bases are TGTGCCAGCAGCCGTGGGACTAGCAGAGAGACCCAGTACTTC. It encodes CASSRGTSRETQYF. The variable domain in full, with the rest retrieved from reference TRBV9 and TRBJ2-5, is DSGVTQTPKHLITATGQRVTLRCSPRSGDLSVYWYQQSLDQGLQFLIQYYNGEERAKGNILERFSAQQFPDLHSELNLSSLELGDSALYFCASSRGTSRETQYFGPGTRLLVL.

This chain uses TRBV28 with TRBJ1-2; D remains ambiguous. V was pared by 5 bases and J by 1 base, with 14 bases between. Germline V CDR1 and CDR2: MDHEN, SYDVKM. The CDR3 consists of 15 residues. CDR3 loop: CASSTLTEINYGYTF. The CDR3 DNA is TGTGCCAGCAGTACCCTGACGGAAATTAACTATGGCTACACCTTC.

This clonotype was picked up a small number of times. The chain uses TRBV20-1 and TRBJ2-1; D is ambiguous. CDR3 length: 10 amino acids. Germline CDR1 DFQATT, CDR2 SNEGSKA (reference sequence). Trimming took 3 bases from V and 8 from J, leaving 5 bases between them. The CDR3 loop reads CSASDYEQFF. CDR3 nucleotide sequence: TGCAGTGCTAGTGACTATGAGCAGTTCTTC.

This clonotype has only a few counts. V is TRBV5-6 and J is TRBJ1-2; D remains ambiguous. Germline CDR1 reads SGHDT; CDR2 reads YYEEEE. Trimming left V 1 base short and J 12 bases short, with 13 bases between. This CDR3 has 12 residues. The CDR3 here is CASSLNSNPNTF. CDR3 in DNA: TGTGCCAGCAGCTTGAATTCGAATCCCAACACCTTC.

The CDR3 spells CASSSTGTGGNEQFF. The CDR3 bases are TGTGCCAGCAGTTCCACCGGGACAGGGGGCAATGAGCAGTTCTTC. The rearrangement joins TRBV3-1 to TRBJ2-1, with 11 bases lining up with TRBD1. The CDR3 sequence is 15 residues long. Germline V gene sequence: CDR1 LGHDT, CDR2 YNNKEL (reference sequence). Unmatched junction bases numbered 7, after V lost 6 bases and J lost 6 bases.

The V gene is TRBV5-1, the J gene TRBJ2-1; TRBD2 matches at 10 bases. V lost 0 bases to trimming and J lost 7 bases; unmatched junction nucleotides: 7. Germline V lookup: CDR1 SGHRS, CDR2 YFSETQ. This CDR3 region has 16 residues. DNA of the CDR3: TGCGCCAGCAGCTTGGCCCCAGCGGGGGGGTGGAATGAGCAGTTCTTC. Encoded protein: CASSLAPAGGWNEQFF.

This clonotype has only a few counts. The chain combines TRBV5-1 with TRBJ1-4; no reliable D call. The CDR3 spans 14 residues. The V gene's germline CDR1 is SGHRS and CDR2 YFSETQ. V lost 1 base and J 0 bases, leaving 4 bases between the germline ends. The CDR3 loop is CASSLLTTNEKLFF. CDR3 sequence (DNA): TGCGCCAGCAGCTTGTTGACAACTAATGAAAAACTGTTTTTT.

The chain links TRBV6-1 to TRBJ2-3; D perhaps matches TRBD1 (7 bases). Trimming shortened V by 3 bases and J by 5 bases, and 9 bases separated the two germline ends. The CDR3 covers 13 residues. CDR1 is MNHNS, CDR2 SASEGT, per germline. The chain's CDR3 is CASSDRGVDTQYF. DNA of the CDR3: TGTGCCAGCAGTGACAGGGGGGTAGATACGCAGTATTTT.

V gene TRBV23-1 combines with J gene TRBJ1-1; D gene ambiguous. TRBV23-1 is marked as an open reading frame, function uncertain. V shed 6 bases and J shed 12 bases, with 5 bases lying between them. The CDR3 is made up of 8 amino acids. Here the CDR3 reads CASRLTFF. The CDR3 DNA follows: TGCGCCAGCAGGCTGACTTTCTTT.